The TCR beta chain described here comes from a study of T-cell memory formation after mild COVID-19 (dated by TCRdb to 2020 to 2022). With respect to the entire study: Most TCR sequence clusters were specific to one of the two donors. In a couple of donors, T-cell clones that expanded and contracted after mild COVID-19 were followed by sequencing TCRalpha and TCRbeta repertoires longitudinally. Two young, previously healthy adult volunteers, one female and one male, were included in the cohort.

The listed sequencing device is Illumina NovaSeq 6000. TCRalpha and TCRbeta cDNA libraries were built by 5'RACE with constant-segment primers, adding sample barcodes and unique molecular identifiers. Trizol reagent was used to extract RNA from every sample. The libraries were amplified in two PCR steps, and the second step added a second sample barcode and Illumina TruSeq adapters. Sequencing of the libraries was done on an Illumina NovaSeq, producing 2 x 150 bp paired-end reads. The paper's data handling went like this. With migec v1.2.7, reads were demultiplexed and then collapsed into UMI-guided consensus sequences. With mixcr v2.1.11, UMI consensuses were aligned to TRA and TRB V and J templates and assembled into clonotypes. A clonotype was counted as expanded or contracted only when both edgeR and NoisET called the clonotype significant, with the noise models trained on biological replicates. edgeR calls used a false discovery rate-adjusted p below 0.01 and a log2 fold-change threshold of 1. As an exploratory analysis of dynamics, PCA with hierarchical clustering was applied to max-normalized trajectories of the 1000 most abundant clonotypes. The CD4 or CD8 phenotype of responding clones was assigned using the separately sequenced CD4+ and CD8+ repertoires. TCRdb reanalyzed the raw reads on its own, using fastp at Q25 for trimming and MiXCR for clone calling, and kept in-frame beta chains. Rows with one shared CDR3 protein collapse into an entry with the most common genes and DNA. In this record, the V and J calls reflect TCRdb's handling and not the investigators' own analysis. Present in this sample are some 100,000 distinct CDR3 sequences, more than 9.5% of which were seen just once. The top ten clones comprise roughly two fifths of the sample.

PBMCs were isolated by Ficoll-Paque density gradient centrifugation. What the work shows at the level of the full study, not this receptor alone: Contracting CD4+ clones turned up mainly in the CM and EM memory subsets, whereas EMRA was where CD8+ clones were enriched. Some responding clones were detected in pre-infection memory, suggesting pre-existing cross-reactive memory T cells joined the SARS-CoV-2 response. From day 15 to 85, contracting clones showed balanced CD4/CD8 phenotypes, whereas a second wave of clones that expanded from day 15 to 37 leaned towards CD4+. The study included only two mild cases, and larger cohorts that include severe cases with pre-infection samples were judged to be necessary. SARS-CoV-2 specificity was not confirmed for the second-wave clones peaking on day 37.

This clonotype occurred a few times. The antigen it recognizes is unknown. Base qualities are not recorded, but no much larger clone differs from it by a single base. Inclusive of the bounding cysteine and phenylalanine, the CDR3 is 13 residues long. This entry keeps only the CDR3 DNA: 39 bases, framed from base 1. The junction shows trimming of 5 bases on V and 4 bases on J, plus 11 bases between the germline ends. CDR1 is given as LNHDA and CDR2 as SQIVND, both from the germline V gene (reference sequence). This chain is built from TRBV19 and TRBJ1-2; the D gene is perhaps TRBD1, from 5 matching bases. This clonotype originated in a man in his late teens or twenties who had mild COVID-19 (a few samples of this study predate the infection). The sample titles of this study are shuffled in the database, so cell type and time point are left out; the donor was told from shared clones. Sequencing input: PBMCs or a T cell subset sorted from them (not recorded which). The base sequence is TGTGCCAGTAGTCCAGGGATAATCTATGGCTACACCTTC. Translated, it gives CASSPGIIYGYTF.